This is a list of T cell receptor beta chains from one sample in a study of blood T cell repertoires in COVID-19. The repertoire was sequenced with immunoSEQ multiplex PCR; TCRdb's copy has only in-frame clones and lacks some. This sample yields 300,000 to 400,000 clones, of which 85% to 90% are seen a single time; roughly 2.9% belongs to the top ten. Specimen: peripheral blood. Receptors originate from a woman in her twenties or thirties with COVID-19, enrolled during active disease. CDR3s include the opening cysteine and the closing phenylalanine or tryptophan. Each record gives: D gene, J gene, V gene, clone size, CDR3 DNA, CDR3 protein. A D gene is named only where the DNA matches it firmly. Size is omitted from some rows. Given values are once, few, many or a class for expanded clones.

. TRBJ2-3 TRBV6-1 . TGTGCCAGCAGTGAACGTCTAGCGCGGACAGATACGCAGTATTTT CASSERLARTDTQYF
. TRBJ1-6 TRBV6-1 . TGTGCCAGCAGTGAATACTCACGTCAGGACAATAATTCACCCCTCCACTTT CASSEYSRQDNNSPLHF
. TRBJ1-5 TRBV15 . TGTGCCACCCGCTCGGAGGGCTTCCAGCCCCAGCATTTT CATRSEGFQPQHF
TRBD1 TRBJ1-2 TRBV6-5 . TGTGCCAGCACAGGGGGCTATGGCTACACCTTC CASTGGYGYTF
. TRBJ1-1 TRBV29-1 . TGCAGCGTTGCTCAGGGCGGTCCCACTGAAGCTTTCTTT CSVAQGGPTEAFF
TRBD2 TRBJ2-5 TRBV6-5 . TGTGCCAGCAGAAATGGGGGGGTAGAGACCCAGTACTTC CASRNGGVETQYF
TRBD1 TRBJ1-2 TRBV25-1 . TGTGCCAGCAGTGAACTCGGGACAGGGGCCTTGGGTGGCTACACCTTC CASSELGTGALGGYTF
. TRBJ2-2 TRBV28 . TGTGCCAGCACCAAGAACACCGGGGAGCTGTTTTTT CASTKNTGELFF
TRBD1 TRBJ2-1 TRBV5-8 . TGTGCCAGCAGTGTTAGGACAGGGGGATTTTTTAATCAGTTCTTC CASSVRTGGFFNQFF
. TRBJ2-7 TRBV29-1 . TGCAGCGTTGAAGATGAGAAAAGCCCCTACGAGCAGTACTTC CSVEDEKSPYEQYF
. TRBJ1-2 TRBV5-1 once TGCGCCAGCAGCTTGCGGCCCGGACACGTCCTATGGGGCTACACCTTC CASSLRPGHVLWGYTF
TRBD1 TRBJ2-3 TRBV19 . TGTGCCAGTAGTATGGACAGGGCGGCGCAGTATTTT CASSMDRAAQYF
. TRBJ2-7 TRBV6-1 . TGTGCCAGCAGTGATTCCAGGGGCCTACCCTCCTACGAGCAGTACTTC CASSDSRGLPSYEQYF
TRBD2 TRBJ2-7 TRBV2 once TGTGCCACCCAAGAGGCTAGCGGGAGGGTGGGGGAGCAGTACTTC CATQEASGRVGEQYF
. TRBJ1-3 TRBV7-2 . TGTGCCAGCAGTCGGACAGATTACTCTGGAAACACCATATATTTT CASSRTDYSGNTIYF
TRBD1 TRBJ1-1 TRBV5-1 . TGCGCCAGCAGCTGGGGGGACAGAACGAACACTGAAGCTTTCTTT CASSWGDRTNTEAFF
. TRBJ1-1 TRBV6-4 . TGTGCCAGCAGTGAACAGGGAAGGGCTGAAGCTTTCTTT CASSEQGRAEAFF
. TRBJ1-5 TRBV5-1 once TGCGCCAGCAGCCCCGGGCTAGCTGGCAATCAGCCCCAGCATTTT CASSPGLAGNQPQHF
TRBD2 TRBJ2-7 TRBV6-5 . TGTGCCAGCAGTCCAAGACTAGCGGGAGCGGGGGAGCAGTACTTC CASSPRLAGAGEQYF
TRBD1 TRBJ2-7 TRBV27 . TGTGCCAGCAGTTTAGAGGCGGACAGGGCGGTCCACGAGCAGTACTTC CASSLEADRAVHEQYF
. TRBJ1-1 TRBV20-1 few TGCAGTGCCGGAGGTCCCACTGAAGCTTTCTTT CSAGGPTEAFF
. TRBJ1-2 TRBV12-3/TRBV12-4 . TGTGCCAGCAGTTTAGCCCTTCTGGGCTACACCTTC CASSLALLGYTF
TRBD1 TRBJ2-5 TRBV28 . TGTGCCAGCCGGAGGGACAGGGGGCTTTATCGGGGTGGGGAGACCCAGTACTTC CASRRDRGLYRGGETQYF
TRBD1 TRBJ1-5 TRBV28 . TGTGCCAGCACCGTGGGACAGGGAAATCAGCCCCAGCATTTT CASTVGQGNQPQHF
TRBD1 TRBJ2-6 TRBV12-5 . TGTGCTAGTGGTCGGGACAGTATCCCTGGGGCCAACGTCCTGACTTTC CASGRDSIPGANVLTF
. TRBJ1-2 TRBV3-1/TRBV3-2 . TGTGCCAGCAGCCAAGTGTCGAAAGGGGCTAACTATGGCTACACCTTC CASSQVSKGANYGYTF
. TRBJ1-1 TRBV29-1 . TGCAGCGTTGATGGGGCGGTGAACACTGAAGCTTTCTTT CSVDGAVNTEAFF
. TRBJ2-7 TRBV7-2 . TGTGCCAGCAGCGCCGACCTAGCGCACAGCTCCTACGAGCAGTACTTC CASSADLAHSSYEQYF
TRBD2 TRBJ2-5 TRBV27 . TGTGCCAGCAGTTTATCGGCTAGCGGGAGGGTTGAGACCCAGTACTTC CASSLSASGRVETQYF
. TRBJ2-7 TRBV11-2 . TGTGCCAGCAGCTTTGCTAGGGGGGGTAGCGGGCTTTCCTACGAGCAGTACTTC CASSFARGGSGLSYEQYF
. TRBJ1-2 TRBV9 once TGTGCCAGCAGCGCCGGGGGTAAAGGAGCTAACTATGGCTACACCTTC CASSAGGKGANYGYTF
TRBD1 TRBJ1-1 TRBV5-1 . TGCGCCAGCAGCTTGGGAGGGGGACAGGGCCCTAACACTGAAGCTTTCTTT CASSLGGGQGPNTEAFF
. TRBJ2-7 TRBV30 . TGTGCCTGGAGTGAGCAGGGTGGCCCCTACGAGCAGTACTTC CAWSEQGGPYEQYF
. TRBJ1-2 TRBV19 few TGTGCCAGTAGTATTTCACAGATGTATGGCTACACCTTC CASSISQMYGYTF
TRBD2 TRBJ2-1 TRBV2 . TGTGCCAGCAGTGAAGCTAGCGGGTCCTACAATGAGCAGTTCTTC CASSEASGSYNEQFF
TRBD1 TRBJ1-6 TRBV7-3 . TGTGCCAGCAGCTTGGACAGGGCTGATTCACCCCTCCACTTT CASSLDRADSPLHF
. TRBJ2-7 TRBV15 once TGTGCCACCAGCAGAGACAGGGTTGCCTACGAGCAGTACTTC CATSRDRVAYEQYF